This entry features one TCR beta chain sequence. Its cognate antigen is unknown. The data are from a study of shared clonotypes between healthy human individuals. Study conclusions and caveats: About 5% of naive CD4 clonotypes were shared across several donors.

Germline CDR1 and CDR2: LNHDA and SQIVND (reference sequence). This CDR3 region has 19 residues. The V gene end was trimmed by 3 bases and the J gene end by 0 bases; junction bases not matched to a gene: 13. Naivety among CD8 cells was defined by CD45RO negativity and positive CCR7 selection, thereby excluding terminally differentiated effector memory CD45RA+ cells. Profiling relied on immunoSEQ multiplex PCR, and the TCRdb table lists in-frame clones only, not all of them. Altogether around 2.1 million clones are present, about 92% being singletons, with the ten largest covering under 2%. Sequenced material: naive CD8+ T cells from PBMCs. The chain employs TRBV19 and TRBJ2-2; the match to TRBD2 covers 7 bases. This sequence was found in a man aged 18 to 29 in good health. Some clones in this sample may be carry-over from other donors' samples. CDR3 sequence reads: CASSIWGWSGIANTGELFF. The DNA for the CDR3 is TGTGCCAGTAGTATTTGGGGCTGGAGCGGGATAGCGAACACCGGGGAGCTGTTTTTT. Full variable domain (remainder filled in from reference TRBV19 and TRBJ2-2): DGGITQSPKYLFRKEGQNVTLSCEQNLNHDAMYWYRQDPGQGLRLIYYSQIVNDFQKGDIAEGYSVSREKKESFPLTVTSAQKNPTAFYLCASSIWGWSGIANTGELFFGEGSRLTVL.